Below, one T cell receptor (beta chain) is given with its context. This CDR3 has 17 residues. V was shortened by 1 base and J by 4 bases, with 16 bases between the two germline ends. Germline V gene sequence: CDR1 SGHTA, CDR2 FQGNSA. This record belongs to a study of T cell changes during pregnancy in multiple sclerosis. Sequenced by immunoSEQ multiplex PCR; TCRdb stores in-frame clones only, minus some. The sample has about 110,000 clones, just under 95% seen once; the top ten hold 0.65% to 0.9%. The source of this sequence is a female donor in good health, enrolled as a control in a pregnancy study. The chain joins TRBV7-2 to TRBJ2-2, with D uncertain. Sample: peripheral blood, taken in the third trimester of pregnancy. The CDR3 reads CASSLGPMSAGTGELFF. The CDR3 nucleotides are TGTGCCAGCAGCTTAGGTCCTATGTCTGCTGGCACCGGGGAGCTGTTTTTT.